This TCR beta chain was recovered during a study of Tregs in tolerant kidney transplant recipients. Unstimulated regulatory T cells (CD4+CD25+CD127-), CD4+CD25- non-regulatory cells, CD4 and CD8 cells were FACS-sorted from thawed PBMCs. The CDR3 length is 15 residues. Trimming took off 5 bases at V and 7 bases at J, with 17 bases between the two ends. Germline V gene data show CDR1 as MNHNY and CDR2 as SVGAGI (reference sequence). Of note for this clone: Its cognate antigen is unknown.

TCRdb's table, derived via immunoSEQ multiplex PCR, lists solely in-frame clones and lacks some. The data hold about 14,000 clones, with around 94% observed a single time. General study points: Few patients were studied, so findings need validation in larger groups. Expanding Tregs on activated donor B cells appeared to best identify donor-specific TCRbeta clones.

The clonotype comes from a human donor in good health. The rearrangement joins TRBV6-6 to TRBJ1-4; D is possibly TRBD1 (6 bases). The sequenced sample consisted of CD8+ T cells from blood. The CDR3 DNA is TGTGCCAGCAGTCTCGGAGGGGGGGCGGGTGAAAAACTGTTTTTT. Translated: CASSLGGGAGEKLFF.